This TCR beta chain came from a study of T cell responses to AZD1222 COVID-19 vaccine. Notes on the study in general: Regions 160-218 and 743-854 dominated among vaccine-associated CD4 TCRs spanning spike. Recipients of two AZD1222 doses showed rising Spike-specific TCR breadth and depth. Repertoire sampling occurred only after the peak T cell response. Of spike-specific TCRs, nearly half reportedly target regions left unmutated in variants.

Germline V CDR1 and CDR2: SGHVS, FNYEAQ. The CDR3 length is 15 residues. Deletions cut 2 bases from V and 3 bases from J, with 13 bases between. Details on this clone: Its antigen remains unidentified.

The protocol was immunoSEQ multiplex PCR, while the TCRdb copy is restricted to in-frame clones and leaves out a portion. The table has tens of thousands of clones, around 81% seen once. The chain uses TRBV7-6 and TRBJ2-5, with a weak D call TRBD2 (5 bases). The clonotype originates from an adult who received the AZD1222 COVID-19 vaccine. The sample in question was peripheral blood, obtained 28 days after the second AZD1222 dose. CDR3 residues: CASSLNRGGEETQYF. DNA for the CDR3: TGTGCCAGCAGCTTAAATCGGGGTGGGGAAGAGACCCAGTACTTC. Drawing the rest from reference TRBV7-6 and TRBJ2-5, the complete variable domain is GAGVSQSPRYKVTKRGQDVALRCDPISGHVSLYWYRQALGQGPEFLTYFNYEAQQDKSGLPNDRFSAERPEGSISTLTIQRTEQRDSAMYRCASSLNRGGEETQYFGPGTRLLVL.